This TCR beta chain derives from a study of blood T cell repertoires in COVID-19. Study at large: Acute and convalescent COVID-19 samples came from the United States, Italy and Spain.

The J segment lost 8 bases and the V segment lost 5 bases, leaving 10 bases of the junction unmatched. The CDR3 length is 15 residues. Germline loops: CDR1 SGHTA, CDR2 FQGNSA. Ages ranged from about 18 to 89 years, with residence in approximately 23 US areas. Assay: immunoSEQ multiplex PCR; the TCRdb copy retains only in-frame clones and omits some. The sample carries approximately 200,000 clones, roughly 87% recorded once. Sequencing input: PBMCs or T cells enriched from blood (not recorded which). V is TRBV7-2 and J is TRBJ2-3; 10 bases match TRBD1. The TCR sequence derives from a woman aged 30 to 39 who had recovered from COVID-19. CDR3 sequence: CASSAGQGPLGTQYF. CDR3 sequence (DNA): TGTGCCAGCAGCGCGGGACAGGGGCCCCTGGGTACGCAGTATTTT.